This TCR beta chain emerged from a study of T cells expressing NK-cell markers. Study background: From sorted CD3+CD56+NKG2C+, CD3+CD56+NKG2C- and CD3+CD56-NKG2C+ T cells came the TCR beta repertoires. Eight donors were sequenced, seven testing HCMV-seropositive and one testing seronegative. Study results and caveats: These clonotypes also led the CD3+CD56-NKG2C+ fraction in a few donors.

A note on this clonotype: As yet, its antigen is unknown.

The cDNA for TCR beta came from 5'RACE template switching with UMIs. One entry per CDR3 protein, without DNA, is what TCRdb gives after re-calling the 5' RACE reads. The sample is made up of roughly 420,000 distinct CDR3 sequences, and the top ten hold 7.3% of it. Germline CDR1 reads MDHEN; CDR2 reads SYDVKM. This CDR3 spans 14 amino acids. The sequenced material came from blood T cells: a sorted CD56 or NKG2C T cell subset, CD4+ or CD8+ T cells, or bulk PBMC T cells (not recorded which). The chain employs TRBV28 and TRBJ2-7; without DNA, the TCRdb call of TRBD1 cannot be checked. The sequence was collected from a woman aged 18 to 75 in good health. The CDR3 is CASTLTGNAYEQYF.